Reported below is one TCR beta chain. Its antigen remains unknown. The sample belongs to a study of cytomegalovirus exposure and HLA in healthy donors. The validation cohort, a group of under 150 subjects, included the donors and was separate from the approximately 650-subject first cohort. Per germline, CDR1 SNHLY and CDR2 FYNNEI. V lost 6 bases and J lost 2, with 10 bases in between. The CDR3 has 13 residues. Method: immunoSEQ multiplex PCR; TCRdb's copy keeps in-frame clones and lacks some. The sample lists more than 200,000 clones, about 90% occurring once. Findings of the study overall: Most TCR sequences showed up rarely, but some public TCRs showed up in many donors. Cytomegalovirus association was assigned to approximately 160 TCR beta chains.

Source material: PBMCs. This receptor was obtained from a man between 18 and 35 years old in good health and CMV-seropositive. This rearrangement joins TRBV2 to TRBJ1-2, with TRBD1 as a possible D gene (5 bases). The DNA of the CDR3 is TGTGCCAGCAGCGTGACAGAGAACTATGGCTACACCTTC. The encoded protein is CASSVTENYGYTF.